Listed here are 19 T cell receptor beta chains from one sample, sequenced in a study of T-cell reconstitution after alpha-beta-depleted transplantation in children. Construction of the TCRbeta library involved unique molecular identifiers. TCRdb re-called the PCR reads through MiXCR, storing one row per CDR3 protein. The sample contains 700,000 to 850,000 distinct CDR3 sequences, 15% to 20% of which appear only once. This sample comprised PBMCs, mostly from graft donor cells, obtained 360 days after TCRalphabeta/CD19-depleted stem cell transplant. These receptors all come from a male patient between 5 and 17 years old who had a stem cell transplant for acute lymphoblastic leukemia, so the T cells may come from the graft donor.

The chain combines TRBV12-3 or TRBV12-4 with TRBJ2-2, with TRBD2 matching over 7 bases. V was pared by 1 base and J by 2 bases, with 10 bases of the junction left unmatched. There are 18 residues in the CDR3. DNA of the CDR3: TGTGCCAGCAGTTTAGGAGTCGGGCTAGCGGTAAACACCGGGGAGCTGTTTTTT. This sequence encodes CASSLGVGLAVNTGELFF.

This clonotype was found many times. The chain combines TRBV2 with TRBJ2-1, with TRBD2 matching over 8 bases. The CDR3 extends over 17 amino acids. The junction had 10 bases not matched to a gene; V was cut back by 1 base and J by 5 bases. The V gene's germline CDR1 is SNHLY and CDR2 FYNNEI. CDR3 protein: CASSEGLAGGPNNEQFF. Here the CDR3 DNA reads TGTGCCAGCAGTGAAGGGCTAGCGGGCGGACCTAACAATGAGCAGTTCTTC.

This clonotype was recorded many times. The chain has TRBV6-1 and TRBJ2-7; the match to TRBD2 covers 7 bases. The junction had 4 bases not matched to a gene; V was cut back by 5 bases and J by 0 bases. The CDR3 spans 14 residues. CDR1 and CDR2 (germline): MNHNS, SASEGT. The chain's CDR3 is CASSTAGSSYEQYF. The CDR3 DNA sequence: TGTGCCAGCAGTACAGCGGGGAGCTCCTACGAGCAGTACTTC.

This clonotype was seen repeatedly, ten times or more. The rearrangement uses TRBV5-1 and TRBJ2-7; 9 nucleotides align to TRBD1. The CDR3 has 15 amino acids. V lost 3 bases to trimming and J lost 5 bases; unmatched junction nucleotides: 9. The V gene's germline CDR1 is SGHRS and CDR2 YFSETQ. The CDR3 sequence: CASSSSVGTGNEQYF. The CDR3 coding sequence is TGCGCCAGCAGCTCCTCCGTAGGGACAGGGAACGAGCAGTACTTC. Full variable domain (missing parts from reference TRBV5-1 and TRBJ2-7): KAGVTQTPRYLIKTRGQQVTLSCSPISGHRSVSWYQQTPGQGLQFLFEYFSETQRNKGNFPGRFSGRQFSNSRSEMNVSTLELGDSALYLCASSSSVGTGNEQYFGPGTRLTVT.

The rearrangement uses TRBV29-1 and TRBJ1-2; D remains unclear. The CDR3 has 15 amino acids. CDR1 is SQVTM and CDR2 is ANQGSEA in the germline V gene. V was shortened by 0 bases and J by 5 bases, with 16 bases between the two germline ends. The CDR3 nucleotides read TGCAGCGTTGAAGATCGGGGAGGCTTACTGTATGGCTACACCTTC. This codes for CSVEDRGGLLYGYTF.

The CDR3 DNA reads as TGTGCCAGCAGTGAAGTTATCAGCGCCCAGCCCCAGCATTTT. As protein: CASSEVISAQPQHF. V is TRBV2 and J is TRBJ1-5, with unresolved D. Trimming took off 1 base at V and 7 bases at J, with 11 bases between the two ends. The V gene's germline CDR1 is SNHLY and CDR2 FYNNEI. This CDR3 has 14 amino acids.

In its sample, this clonotype was seen a few times. The chain has TRBV12-3 or TRBV12-4 and TRBJ2-7; D not certain. V was cut by 9 bases and J by 0 bases, with 12 bases left in between. This CDR3 has 13 amino acids. CDR3 residues: CASILPGSYEQYF. The CDR3 nucleotides read TGTGCCAGTATACTTCCTGGCTCCTACGAGCAGTACTTC.

In this sample, this clonotype turned up a few times. This could be a read error, since a much larger clone is one nucleotide away. The rearrangement joins TRBV3-1 to TRBJ2-7; 10 bases map to TRBD2. Looked up from germline, CDR1 is LGHDT and CDR2 is YNNKEL (reference sequence). The CDR3 spans 15 residues. V lost 5 bases to trimming and J lost 2 bases; unmatched junction nucleotides: 6. The CDR3 DNA follows: TGTGCCAGCAGCAACGGACTAGCGGTTACCTACGAGCAGTACTTC. Translation: CASSNGLAVTYEQYF.

The rearrangement uses TRBV29-1 and TRBJ1-1; D might be TRBD1 (5 bases). Trimming took off 6 bases at V and 4 bases at J, with 12 bases between the two ends. The CDR3 loop spans 12 amino acids. Germline CDR1 reads SQVTM; CDR2 reads ANQGSEA. CDR3 sequence (DNA): TGCAGCGTGGTGGGGGTACCCACTGAAGCTTTCTTT. Its translation: CSVVGVPTEAFF.

This clonotype was picked up a small number of times. The genes are TRBV18 and TRBJ2-7; D possibly corresponds to TRBD1 (5 bases). CDR1 and CDR2 (germline): KGHSH, LQKENI. V was shortened by 3 bases and J by 2 bases, with 14 bases between the two germline ends. This CDR3 comprises 15 residues. The CDR3: CASSPNAGRAYEQYF. CDR3 bases: TGTGCCAGCTCACCCAATGCAGGGCGAGCCTACGAGCAGTACTTC.

This rearrangement joins TRBV29-1 to TRBJ2-1; D gene uncertain. Germline loops: CDR1 SQVTM, CDR2 ANQGSEA. This CDR3 region has 15 residues. Trimming removed 7 bases at V and 8 bases at J, with 24 bases between. The DNA of the CDR3 is TGCAGCGGCGTCTCCGGAGACTGGGTATCGGATGAGCAGTTCTTC. Residues: CSGVSGDWVSDEQFF.

The chain links TRBV6-5 to TRBJ1-2; TRBD1 matches at 9 bases. CDR3 length equals 13 residues. CDR1 is MNHEY and CDR2 is SVGAGI in the germline V gene. V lost 2 bases and J lost 12; bases outside the gene matches: 7. DNA for the CDR3: TGTGCCAGCAGTTACCCGGGGACAGGGCCCCACACCTTC. It specifies CASSYPGTGPHTF.

This clonotype was counted at least ten times. J is TRBJ2-1 and V is TRBV25-1; 11 nucleotides agree with TRBD2. After removal of 6 bases from V and 4 bases from J, the junction contained 5 bases not matched to a gene. Germline V CDR1 and CDR2: MGHDK, SYGVNS. The CDR3 contains 15 residues. The CDR3 DNA follows: TGTGCCAGCAGGTCCACTAGCGGGGGATACAATGAGCAGTTCTTC. This translates into CASRSTSGGYNEQFF.

The V and J genes are TRBV20-1 and TRBJ2-3, with TRBD2 matching over 9 bases. The trim removed 0 bases at V and 5 bases at J, leaving 12 bases unmatched. CDR3 length: 17 amino acids. Per the germline V gene, CDR1 is DFQATT and CDR2 is SNEGSKA (reference sequence). The chain's CDR3 is CSARDRVKASGIDTQYF. In DNA, the CDR3 is TGCAGTGCTAGAGATCGAGTTAAGGCTAGCGGGATAGATACGCAGTATTTT.

This clonotype was detected only a few times. This sequence joins TRBV5-1 and TRBJ2-4; 7 bases map to TRBD2. The CDR3 consists of 14 residues. The V segment lost 0 bases and the J segment 12 bases; nucleotides outside the gene matches: 9. The germline V gene has CDR1 SGHRS and CDR2 YFSETQ. In DNA form, the CDR3 reads TGCGCCAGCAGCTTGGACGGGACTATAGCGTATCAGTACTTC. Translating gives CASSLDGTIAYQYF.

This clonotype was recorded a few times. This chain joins TRBV7-3 and TRBJ1-1, with D perhaps TRBD1 (6 bases). Germline V gene lookup returns CDR1 SGHTA and CDR2 FQGTGA. The CDR3 sequence is 15 residues long. Between the trimmed V and J ends, which lost 1 base and 1 base, there was a span of 10 bases. CDR3 in DNA: TGTGCCAGCAGCTTAAGCCAGGGGCGGAACACTGAAGCTTTCTTT. This translates into CASSLSQGRNTEAFF.

A word on this clonotype: A much larger clone differs by one base, so this may be a read error. V and J are TRBV21-1 and TRBJ2-3; TRBD2 reflects the table's D call only, with no check against the DNA. TRBV21-1 is listed as a pseudogene. This CDR3 comprises 17 residues. The CDR3 protein is CASSTLRLANSTDTQYF. Here the CDR3 DNA reads TGTGCCAGCAGCACGTTGCGACTAGCGAATAGCACAGATACGCAGTATTTT.

This clonotype was counted ten times or more. The V gene is TRBV5-1, the J gene TRBJ2-4; possible D gene TRBD2, 6 bases. V was clipped by 4 bases and J by 0 bases, with 14 bases between them. This CDR3 region has 16 residues. CDR1 and CDR2 (germline): SGHRS, YFSETQ. This CDR3 is CASSDGPGLAKNIQYF. CDR3 in DNA: TGCGCCAGCAGCGACGGCCCGGGACTAGCCAAAAACATTCAGTACTTC.

This sequence joins TRBV20-1 and TRBJ1-1; D is uncertain. The V end lost 1 base, the J end lost 2 bases, and 11 bases lay between the germline ends. CDR3 length: 14 amino acids. In germline, CDR1 is DFQATT, CDR2 SNEGSKA (reference sequence). CDR3 loop: CSARAETANTEAFF. The CDR3 DNA is TGCAGTGCTAGAGCAGAGACGGCCAACACTGAAGCTTTCTTT.